This T cell receptor (beta chain) was sequenced during a study of OX40 agonist ivuxolimab in advanced cancers. The protocol was immunoSEQ multiplex PCR, while the TCRdb copy is restricted to in-frame clones and leaves out a portion. The sample has fewer than 65,000 clones, 90% to 95% seen once; the top ten hold approximately 3.9%. V lost 3 bases to trimming and J lost 0 bases, with 14 bases between them. There are 16 residues in the CDR3. Germline lookup yields CDR1 LGHNA and CDR2 YNFKEQ. J is TRBJ2-5 and V is TRBV4-2; no clear D gene. The source material was CD4+ or CD8+ T cells sorted from blood, sampled in a trial of the OX40 agonist ivuxolimab. The sequence was collected from an adult with an advanced solid tumor such as melanoma, head and neck, liver or kidney cancer. The CDR3: CASSQTPGWDQETQYF. The CDR3 nucleotides read TGTGCCAGCAGCCAGACGCCTGGGTGGGACCAAGAGACCCAGTACTTC.